This TCR beta chain appears in the sequencing data of a study of T cell changes during pregnancy in multiple sclerosis. The CDR3 loop spans 17 amino acids. CDR1 MDHEN and CDR2 SYDVKM come from the germline V gene. V dropped 8 bases and J dropped 5; count of bases not matched to a gene: 17. Some clones are missing from TCRdb's copy, which holds only in-frame ones; the method was immunoSEQ multiplex PCR. The table shows under 150,000 clones, with roughly 95% occurring only once. The input for sequencing was peripheral blood, taken after pregnancy. V usage is TRBV28 and J usage is TRBJ2-5; 10 nucleotides align to TRBD2. The receptor comes from a female donor with multiple sclerosis, enrolled in a pregnancy study. CDR3: CASLPIGASGSLETQYF. The CDR3 DNA reads as TGTGCCAGCCTTCCGATAGGGGCTAGCGGGAGTTTGGAGACCCAGTACTTC.